One sample yielded the 29 T cell receptor beta chains listed below, sequenced in a study of blood T cell repertoires in COVID-19 (dated by TCRdb to 2018 to 2020). The protocol used for the library was the immunoSEQ multiplex PCR assay. TCRdb limited this immuneACCESS table to in-frame rearrangements with V and J called. A share of clones is missing; checked studies link under half to unresolved V genes, and the rest is unexplained. A total of fewer than 100,000 clones appear in this sample, around 90% of them only once. 0.65% to 0.95% of the sample belongs to the ten largest clones. The source material was peripheral blood. Receptor source: an elderly woman with acute or convalescent COVID-19.

The CDR3 loop is CASSLMGTGYYGYTF. The CDR3 nucleotides read TGTGCCAGCAGCCTAATGGGGACAGGCTACTATGGCTACACCTTC. The chain joins TRBV7-2 to TRBJ1-2; TRBD1 aligns across 8 bases. The germline CDR1 and CDR2 sequences are SGHTA and FQGNSA. The CDR3 spans 15 residues. The V and J ends lost 5 bases and 3 bases, in that order; junction bases with no gene match: 8.

This chain connects TRBV5-5 to TRBJ1-6, with 10 bases aligning to TRBD1. The length of the CDR3 is 15 residues. V was clipped by 5 bases and J by 7 bases; unmatched bases: 6. Per the germline V gene, CDR1 is SGHKS and CDR2 is YYEKEE (reference sequence). The CDR3, as DNA: TGTGCCAGCAGTAGACAGACAGGGGGCAATTCACCCCTCCACTTT. Translating gives CASSRQTGGNSPLHF.

The chain uses TRBV7-6 and TRBJ2-2, with 8 bases fitting TRBD2. Germline loops: CDR1 SGHVS, CDR2 FNYEAQ. This CDR3 has 17 amino acids. V gave up 5 bases and J gave up 1 base; unmatched junction bases: 9. The CDR3 bases are TGTGCCAGCAGCCCCCCCGGGAGGGGGGGGAACACCGGGGAGCTGTTTTTT. The encoded protein is CASSPPGRGGNTGELFF. Complete variable domain (other parts from reference TRBV7-6 and TRBJ2-2): GAGVSQSPRYKVTKRGQDVALRCDPISGHVSLYWYRQALGQGPEFLTYFNYEAQQDKSGLPNDRFSAERPEGSISTLTIQRTEQRDSAMYRCASSPPGRGGNTGELFFGEGSRLTVL.

The rearrangement joins TRBV9 to TRBJ2-5; 10 positions agree with TRBD2. The J segment lost 4 bases and the V segment lost 0 bases, leaving 6 bases of the junction unmatched. Germline values: CDR1 SGDLS, CDR2 YYNGEE. This CDR3 has 16 residues. The CDR3 loop reads CASSVGASGGAETQYF. Written as DNA, the CDR3 is TGTGCCAGCAGCGTAGGGGCAAGCGGGGGGGCAGAGACCCAGTACTTC. The full variable domain, its missing parts supplied by reference TRBV9 and TRBJ2-5, is DSGVTQTPKHLITATGQRVTLRCSPRSGDLSVYWYQQSLDQGLQFLIQYYNGEERAKGNILERFSAQQFPDLHSELNLSSLELGDSALYFCASSVGASGGAETQYFGPGTRLLVL.

This rearrangement joins TRBV2 to TRBJ1-1, with no clear D. Deletions cut 4 bases from V and 1 base from J, with 10 bases between. The CDR3 totals 14 residues. Germline CDR1 SNHLY, CDR2 FYNNEI. The CDR3 here is CASSASGSNTEAFF. CDR3 DNA: TGTGCCAGCAGTGCCTCTGGCTCGAACACTGAAGCTTTCTTT.

The CDR3 spells CASSLSTGTGASEAFF. CDR3 coding DNA: TGTGCCAGCAGTTTATCGACCGGGACAGGGGCCTCCGAAGCTTTCTTT. V usage is TRBV27 and J usage is TRBJ1-1; 10 bases are a match to TRBD1. Germline assignment: CDR1 MNHEY and CDR2 SMNVEV (reference sequence). V was pared by 0 bases and J by 8 bases, with 9 bases of the junction left unmatched. The length of the CDR3 is 16 residues.

This clone was detected only once. The V call is TRBV7-2, the J call TRBJ2-6; a possible D gene is TRBD1 (5 bases). Germline loops: CDR1 SGHTA, CDR2 FQGNSA. The CDR3 consists of 16 residues. Trimming left V 5 bases short and J 0 bases short, with 11 bases between. In DNA, the CDR3 is TGTGCCAGCAGCGGGGCCCTTTCCTCTGGGGCCAACGTCCTGACTTTC. As protein: CASSGALSSGANVLTF.

The gene calls are TRBV18 and TRBJ1-3, with D perhaps matching TRBD1 (6 bases). Trimming stripped 4 bases from V and 2 bases from J, with 15 bases between. This CDR3 comprises 16 residues. In germline, CDR1 is KGHSH, CDR2 LQKENI. The CDR3 DNA reads as TGTGCCAGCTCACGCCAATACAGGGACCCTGGAAACACCATATATTTT. Encoded protein: CASSRQYRDPGNTIYF. The full variable domain, with the rest looked up from reference TRBV18 and TRBJ1-3, is NAGVMQNPRHLVRRRGQEARLRCSPMKGHSHVYWYRQLPEEGLKFMVYLQKENIIDESGMPKERFSAEFPKEGPSILRIQQVVRGDSAAYFCASSRQYRDPGNTIYFGEGSWLTVV.

The rearrangement joins TRBV29-1 to TRBJ2-2; D is uncertain. The CDR3 covers 12 residues. Germline V lookup: CDR1 SQVTM, CDR2 ANQGSEA. Deletions cut 7 bases from V and 6 bases from J, with 12 bases between. This CDR3 is CSARTGSGELFF. The CDR3 nucleotides read TGCAGCGCCAGAACGGGTTCCGGGGAGCTGTTTTTT.

The chain couples TRBV4-3 to TRBJ2-5, with D perhaps TRBD1 (5 bases). Looked up from germline, CDR1 is LGHNA and CDR2 is YSLEER. Trimming shortened V by 0 bases and J by 7 bases, and 12 bases separated the two germline ends. The CDR3 consists of 14 residues. The CDR3 sequence: CASSQDWGGGTQYF. The DNA of the CDR3 is TGCGCCAGCAGCCAAGATTGGGGCGGCGGGACCCAGTACTTC.

The chain is built from TRBV7-9 and TRBJ2-1, with 13 nucleotides matching TRBD2. The CDR3 is 17 amino acids. Germline CDR1 is SEHNR and CDR2 is FQNEAQ (reference sequence). With 4 bases clipped from V and 9 bases from J, the junction kept 12 bases outside the gene matches. The CDR3 is CASSSQGGLAGASEQFF. In DNA, the CDR3 is TGTGCCAGCAGCTCTCAGGGCGGACTAGCGGGAGCCAGTGAGCAGTTCTTC.

This rearrangement joins TRBV7-9 to TRBJ1-3, with D uncertain. The CDR3 is 13 residues long. V was clipped by 5 bases and J by 0 bases, with 5 bases between them. Germline CDR1 and CDR2: SEHNR and FQNEAQ (reference sequence). CDR3: CASSRSSGNTIYF. The CDR3 nucleotides are TGTGCCAGCAGCAGGAGCTCTGGAAACACCATATATTTT.

Here the CDR3 reads CASSPPLGQGITEAFF. The CDR3 coding sequence is TGTGCCAGCAGCCCACCTTTGGGACAGGGGATCACTGAAGCTTTCTTT. The rearrangement links TRBV3-1 (or the pseudogene TRBV3-2) to TRBJ1-1, with TRBD1 matching over 10 bases. Germline V CDR1 and CDR2: LGHDT, YNNKEL (reference sequence). CDR3 size: 16 residues. V was pared by 4 bases and J by 4 bases, with 9 bases of the junction left unmatched.

The gene calls are TRBV5-6 and TRBJ1-2, with D perhaps TRBD1 (5 bases). V lost 5 bases, J lost 8 bases, and 22 bases lay in between. CDR1 SGHDT and CDR2 YYEEEE come from the germline V gene. The CDR3 consists of 15 residues. DNA of the CDR3: TGTGCCAGCAGGGGGACTCAATTACTCAGTAAGGGCTACACCTTC. Amino acids: CASRGTQLLSKGYTF.

The chain is built from TRBV6-5 and TRBJ1-1; D gene unclear. This CDR3 is built from 14 residues. The ends were cut back, 0 bases at V and 0 bases at J, with 5 bases in the middle. Germline V gene sequence: CDR1 MNHEY, CDR2 SVGAGI. The CDR3 region is CASSYSNMNTEAFF. The CDR3 bases are TGTGCCAGCAGTTACTCGAACATGAACACTGAAGCTTTCTTT.

The chain joins TRBV15 to TRBJ1-5; D is unresolved. The CDR3 runs 16 residues. Trimming cost V 2 bases and J 1 base, with 12 bases left between them. In germline, CDR1 is LNHNV, CDR2 YYDKDF (reference sequence). The CDR3 DNA follows: TGTGCCACCAGCAGAACCTCCCCGGGGAGCAATCAGCCCCAGCATTTT. Amino acid sequence: CATSRTSPGSNQPQHF.

In its sample, this clone was seen once. V is TRBV27 and J is TRBJ1-4; 9 bases align to TRBD1. The CDR3 covers 15 residues. Per the germline V gene, CDR1 is MNHEY and CDR2 is SMNVEV (reference sequence). The trim removed 2 bases at V and 11 bases at J, leaving 9 bases unmatched. The CDR3 spells CASSLEGTGNGKLFF. The CDR3 DNA sequence: TGTGCCAGCAGTTTAGAGGGGACAGGGAACGGGAAACTGTTTTTT.

This clone came up a few times. The chain recombines TRBV3-1 (or the pseudogene TRBV3-2) with TRBJ1-2, with TRBD1 matching 8 bases. This CDR3 is built from 14 residues. CDR1 and CDR2 from the germline V gene are LGHDT and YNNKEL (reference sequence). V trimming: 4 bases; J trimming: 4 bases; junction bases outside the gene matches: 5. CDR3 amino acids: CASSPRQGSYGYTF. For the CDR3, the DNA is TGTGCCAGCAGCCCTCGACAGGGGAGCTATGGCTACACCTTC.

This clone was found a few times. The chain recombines TRBV7-3 with TRBJ2-2; TRBD2 agrees at 9 bases. The CDR3 is 15 residues long. The germline V gene encodes CDR1 SGHTA and CDR2 FQGTGA. The trim removed 4 bases at V and 4 bases at J, leaving 4 bases unmatched. The CDR3 region has the DNA TGTGCCAGCAGCTATGGAGCGGGGGGCACCGGGGAGCTGTTTTTT. It encodes CASSYGAGGTGELFF.

This clone is a singleton in its sample. V is TRBV11-2 and J is TRBJ1-6; perhaps TRBD1 as D (5 bases). Germline lookup yields CDR1 SGHAT and CDR2 FQNNGV. The CDR3 contains 16 residues. Trimming took off 5 bases at V and 0 bases at J, with 11 bases between the two ends. The CDR3 sequence: CASSLYRSSYNSPLHF. In nucleotides, the CDR3 is TGTGCCAGCAGCCTGTACAGGAGCTCCTATAATTCACCCCTCCACTTT. Combining the CDR3 with reference TRBV11-2 and TRBJ1-6 gives the whole variable domain EAGVAQSPRYKIIEKRQSVAFWCNPISGHATLYWYQQILGQGPKLLIQFQNNGVVDDSQLPKDRFSAERLKGVDSTLKIQPAKLEDSAVYLCASSLYRSSYNSPLHFGNGTRLTVT.

J is TRBJ2-1 and V is TRBV5-1, with TRBD2 matching 12 bases. CDR1 is SGHRS, CDR2 YFSETQ, per germline. This CDR3 spans 16 amino acids. J was trimmed by 8 bases and V by 0 bases; bases with no gene match: 6. The CDR3 DNA follows: TGCGCCAGCAGCTTGGGACTAGCGGGGGCAGGGCATGAGCAGTTCTTC. As protein: CASSLGLAGAGHEQFF.

This chain links TRBV5-1 with TRBJ2-5; D unresolved. Germline CDR1 and CDR2: SGHRS and YFSETQ. Between the trimmed V and J ends, which lost 1 base and 5 bases, there was a span of 6 bases. The CDR3 contains 12 residues. CDR3 region: CASSLISETQYF. CDR3 nucleotides: TGCGCCAGCAGCTTGATTAGCGAGACCCAGTACTTC.

This sequence joins TRBV7-2 and TRBJ2-1; D is possibly TRBD2 (5 bases). V was clipped by 2 bases and J by 1 base, with 9 bases between them. This CDR3 region has 15 residues. Germline lookup yields CDR1 SGHTA and CDR2 FQGNSA. CDR3 residues: CASSLSSGSYNEQFF. The CDR3 coding sequence is TGTGCCAGCAGCTTATCGAGCGGTTCCTACAATGAGCAGTTCTTC.

The chain has TRBV3-1 (or the pseudogene TRBV3-2) and TRBJ2-5, with TRBD2 matching over 7 bases. Per germline, CDR1 LGHDT and CDR2 YNNKEL (reference sequence). The CDR3 extends over 19 amino acids. With 0 bases clipped from V and 5 bases from J, the junction kept 18 bases outside the gene matches. The CDR3 nucleotides read TGTGCCAGCAGCCAAGATCCATTCTCCCGGGGAGCGGGGTCGGAGACCCAGTACTTC. This sequence encodes CASSQDPFSRGAGSETQYF.

In this sample, this clone turned up once. The V call is TRBV10-3, the J call TRBJ2-1, with D possibly matching TRBD2 (7 bases). This CDR3 contains 15 residues. Germline V gives CDR1 ENHRY, CDR2 SYGVKD. V lost 11 bases, J lost 9 bases, and 26 bases lay in between. The CDR3 region has the DNA TGTGCCCCAGGGGCGGGGGCCCAGGGATGGGGTGAGCAGTTCTTC. It yields the protein CAPGAGAQGWGEQFF.

CDR3 DNA: TGTGCCAGCAGTTGGACAGACGTCAATCAGCCCCAGCATTTT. Protein: CASSWTDVNQPQHF. This chain links TRBV2 with TRBJ1-5; possible D gene TRBD1, 6 bases. CDR1 is SNHLY, CDR2 FYNNEI, per germline. Trimming removed 5 bases from V and 3 bases from J, with 11 bases in between. The CDR3 length is 14 residues.

This chain links TRBV6-5 with TRBJ1-1; 8 nucleotides line up with TRBD1. The CDR3 is made up of 11 amino acids. After removal of 5 bases from V and 10 bases from J, the junction contained 3 bases not matched to a gene. Germline V gives CDR1 MNHEY, CDR2 SVGAGI. The CDR3 reads CASSPGQGAFF. For the CDR3, the DNA is TGTGCCAGCAGTCCCGGACAGGGAGCTTTCTTT.

The chain recombines TRBV3-1 (or the pseudogene TRBV3-2) with TRBJ1-6, with TRBD1 as a possible D gene (5 bases). The germline V gene encodes CDR1 LGHDT and CDR2 YNNKEL (reference sequence). V was clipped by 0 bases and J by 3 bases, with 12 bases between them. This CDR3 comprises 17 residues. The CDR3 DNA reads TGTGCCAGCAGCCAAGAAGGCAGGGTTTTCTATAATTCACCCCTCCACTTT. It is translated as CASSQEGRVFYNSPLHF.

The chain combines TRBV5-4 with TRBJ2-2, with D perhaps TRBD2 (5 bases). Trimming took 4 bases from V and 5 from J, leaving 15 bases between them. Germline V gives CDR1 SGHNT, CDR2 YYREEE (reference sequence). The CDR3 runs 15 residues. The DNA for the CDR3 is TGTGCCAGCAGCACCGAGATCGGGGTGACCGGGGAGCTGTTTTTT. Amino acid sequence: CASSTEIGVTGELFF.